The rows below give T cell receptor beta chains drawn from one sample of a study of T cell repertoires in cytomegalovirus infection. TCRdb reprocessed the reads via MiXCR and lists one record per CDR3 protein. In the table there are more than 95,000 distinct CDR3 sequences, 30% to 40% of which are singletons. These TCRs are of unknown antigen specificity. Specimen: CD8+ T cells from cultured PBMCs, collected from culture after CMV antigen stimulation. The receptor source for this set is a human donor in good health (CMV status not recorded). Some clones in this sample may be carry-over from other donors' samples. The CDR3 runs from the conserved cysteine through the conserved F or W. The order of the fields is J gene, D gene, V gene, clone size, CDR3 protein, CDR3 DNA. A D gene is named only where the DNA matches it firmly. Clone size is given for some rows only: seen once, a few or many times, or a class if the clone is expanded.

TRBJ2-1	-	TRBV7-7	-	CASSSDIQNYNEQFF	TGTGCTAGCAGCTCTGACATACAGAACTACAATGAGCAGTTCTTC
TRBJ2-3	-	TRBV2	-	CASIAGHTDTQYF	TGTGCCAGCATCGCGGGCCACACAGATACGCAGTATTTT
TRBJ2-7	TRBD1	TRBV12-3/TRBV12-4	-	CASSFGTEVYEQYF	TGTGCCAGCAGTTTCGGGACAGAAGTCTACGAGCAGTACTTC
TRBJ1-6	-	TRBV7-6	-	CASSQWTGKNSPLHF	TGTGCCAGCAGCCAATGGACGGGAAAGAATTCACCCCTCCACTTT
TRBJ2-5	TRBD1	TRBV6-2/TRBV6-3	-	CASSNIRDSQETQYF	TGTGCCAGCAGTAATATAAGGGACAGCCAAGAGACCCAGTACTTC
TRBJ2-6	-	TRBV5-5	-	CASSLYRVSSGANVLTF	TGTGCCAGCAGCTTGTATCGGGTGAGCTCTGGGGCCAACGTCCTGACTTTC
TRBJ2-7	-	TRBV19	-	CASSIWGVYEQYF	TGTGCCAGTAGTATTTGGGGTGTCTACGAGCAGTACTTC
TRBJ1-4	TRBD1	TRBV2	-	CASYTGVEYEKLFF	TGTGCCAGTTATACAGGGGTCGAATATGAAAAACTGTTTTTT
TRBJ2-3	TRBD2	TRBV10-3	-	CAIRRTSSSTDTQYF	TGTGCCATCAGACGGACTAGCTCTAGCACAGATACGCAGTATTTT
TRBJ2-7	-	TRBV28	-	CASSGQPITYEQYF	TGTGCCAGCAGTGGACAGCCTATTACCTACGAGCAGTACTTC
TRBJ1-2	TRBD1	TRBV6-1	many	CASTYRGLPYGYTF	TGTGCCAGCACGTACAGGGGGTTACCCTATGGCTACACCTTC
TRBJ1-1	TRBD1	TRBV13	-	CASRNRDRGPSTEAFF	TGTGCCAGCAGGAACCGGGACAGGGGGCCTAGCACTGAAGCTTTCTTT
TRBJ2-5	-	TRBV12-3/TRBV12-4	once	CASSRPAGPVQETQYF	TGTGCCAGCAGCCGCCCAGCGGGTCCCGTCCAAGAGACCCAGTACTTC
TRBJ2-4	TRBD1	TRBV2	-	CATLGRDRGNIQYF	TGTGCCACCCTTGGTCGGGACAGGGGGAACATTCAGTACTTC
TRBJ2-1	TRBD2	TRBV7-2	many	CASSRTSGGYNEQFF	TGTGCCAGCAGCCGGACTAGCGGGGGATACAATGAGCAGTTCTTC
TRBJ1-2	-	TRBV7-9	few	CASSFSAVGPNYGYTF	TGTGCCAGCAGCTTTTCTGCCGTGGGGCCCAACTATGGCTACACCTTC
TRBJ2-1	TRBD2	TRBV7-2	few	CASSLAWGVTSGGDNEQFF	TGTGCCAGCAGCTTAGCTTGGGGGGTGACTAGCGGGGGAGATAATGAGCAGTTCTTC
TRBJ2-7	-	TRBV28	-	CASSPDRLGDEQYF	TGTGCCAGCTCCCCAGACAGGCTGGGGGACGAGCAGTACTTC
TRBJ1-1	-	TRBV7-8	few	CASSRGVGVTEAFF	TGTGCCAGCAGCCGAGGGGTGGGGGTCACTGAAGCTTTCTTT
TRBJ1-4	-	TRBV28	-	CASSLLGSTNEKLFF	TGTGCCAGCAGTTTACTGGGATCAACTAATGAAAAACTGTTTTTT
TRBJ1-5	-	TRBV6-5	few	CASSYSVGIQPQHF	TGTGCCAGCAGTTACTCGGTCGGGATTCAGCCCCAGCATTTT
TRBJ2-5	TRBD2	TRBV6-6	-	CASSYERGAAVGETQYF	TGTGCCAGCAGTTACGAGCGGGGGGCCGCCGTGGGGGAGACCCAGTACTTC
TRBJ2-7	TRBD1	TRBV12-3/TRBV12-4	-	CASSLVLGQGRKLSYEQYF	TGTGCCAGCAGTTTAGTTCTAGGACAGGGGAGGAAGTTATCCTACGAGCAGTACTTC
TRBJ2-4	TRBD1	TRBV7-9	-	CASSLGTGGSENIQYF	TGTGCCAGCAGCTTAGGGACAGGGGGCTCGGAAAACATTCAGTACTTC
TRBJ2-1	TRBD2	TRBV7-8	few	CASSTSGSYNEQFF	TGTGCCAGCAGCACTAGCGGGTCTTACAATGAGCAGTTCTTC
TRBJ2-2	-	TRBV7-8	-	CASSLNALARGTGELFF	TGTGCCAGCAGCTTAAATGCACTAGCCCGTGGCACCGGGGAGCTGTTTTTT
TRBJ1-1	-	TRBV6-8	-	CASSDSVWGVNTEAFF	TGTGCCAGCAGTGACTCCGTATGGGGTGTAAACACTGAAGCTTTCTTT
TRBJ2-3	TRBD1	TRBV6-5	-	CASSTGQVGTDTQYF	TGTGCCAGCAGCACGGGACAGGTCGGGACAGATACGCAGTATTTT
TRBJ2-7	-	TRBV24-1	-	CATSDVSAGGEQYF	TGTGCCACCAGTGATGTAAGTGCAGGCGGCGAGCAGTACTTC
TRBJ1-2	-	TRBV9	-	CASSGEDRIYYGYTF	TGTGCCAGCAGCGGTGAAGACAGGATTTACTATGGCTACACCTTC
TRBJ1-4	-	TRBV20-1	-	CSARDRKEAATNEKLFF	TGCAGTGCTAGAGATCGGAAGGAGGCGGCAACTAATGAAAAACTGTTTTTT
TRBJ2-7	-	TRBV7-3	-	CASTVFPGYEQYF	TGTGCCAGTACAGTATTTCCCGGGTACGAGCAGTACTTC
TRBJ2-1	-	TRBV28	many	CASSLWGDRTSIEQFF	TGTGCCAGCAGTTTATGGGGGGATCGCACCTCAATTGAGCAGTTCTTC
TRBJ2-1	-	TRBV11-1	-	CASSSDTSSYNEQFF	TGTGCCAGCAGCTCGGACACCAGCTCCTACAATGAGCAGTTCTTC
TRBJ1-6	-	TRBV6-4	-	CASSEEGTYNSPLHF	TGTGCCAGCAGTGAAGAGGGGACCTATAATTCACCCCTCCACTTT
TRBJ1-1	-	TRBV13	-	CASSQQGWNTEAFF	TGTGCCAGCAGCCAACAGGGTTGGAACACTGAAGCTTTCTTT
TRBJ1-5	-	TRBV28	-	CASSSLGGGQPQHF	TGTGCCAGCAGTTCCTTGGGGGGGGGTCAGCCCCAGCATTTT
TRBJ2-3	TRBD2	TRBV7-2	few	CASSAWTSGEDTQYF	TGTGCCAGCAGCGCCTGGACTAGCGGGGAGGATACGCAGTATTTT
TRBJ2-1	-	TRBV20-1	-	CSASTEPVGNSYNEQFF	TGCAGTGCTAGCACGGAGCCGGTCGGGAACTCCTACAATGAGCAGTTCTTC
TRBJ1-5	-	TRBV27	-	CASSLMEGSNQPQHF	TGTGCCAGCAGTTTAATGGAAGGTAGCAATCAGCCCCAGCATTTT
TRBJ2-3	-	TRBV7-8	-	CASSLVSARTDTQYF	TGTGCCAGCAGCTTAGTATCCGCGAGGACAGATACGCAGTATTTT
TRBJ2-2	TRBD1	TRBV7-2	few	CASSRQGGSTGELFF	TGTGCCAGCAGCCGACAGGGTGGAAGCACCGGGGAGCTGTTTTTT
TRBJ1-3	-	TRBV24-1	-	CATSDTSGTSGNTIYF	TGTGCCACCAGTGATACGTCCGGGACTTCTGGAAACACCATATATTTT
TRBJ2-3	-	TRBV7-2	-	CASSFPSDTQYF	TGTGCCAGCAGCTTCCCGTCAGATACGCAGTATTTT
TRBJ1-5	TRBD1	TRBV7-8	-	CASSPDRAGQPQHF	TGTGCCAGCAGCCCGGACAGGGCGGGACAGCCCCAGCATTTT
TRBJ2-2	TRBD1	TRBV12-3/TRBV12-4	-	CASSIPGQGFFGELFF	TGTGCCAGCAGTATTCCGGGACAGGGTTTCTTCGGGGAGCTGTTTTTT
TRBJ2-7	-	TRBV7-8	many	CASSAGVTYEQYF	TGTGCCAGCAGCGCCGGGGTCACCTACGAGCAGTACTTC